This is a list of T cell receptor beta chains from one sample in a study of cytomegalovirus exposure and HLA in healthy donors. Data came from immunoSEQ multiplex PCR; TCRdb stores just in-frame clones and leaves some out. This sample has approximately 95,000 clones, with approximately 72% found just once. The sample taken for sequencing was PBMCs. These receptors were taken from a man younger than 35 in good health and CMV-seropositive. Both conserved end residues are part of each CDR3. D genes are given only for firm matches. Some rows mark clone size as missing; the rest say once, few, many or name a class of expanded clone.

-,TRBV7-9,few,TRBJ1-1,CASSRDQYTEAFF,TGTGCCAGCAGCCGGGATCAATACACTGAAGCTTTCTTT
-,TRBV30,-,TRBJ2-7,CAWSPGPSTGEQYF,TGTGCCTGGAGTCCCGGACCCTCCACGGGGGAGCAGTACTTC
-,TRBV28,-,TRBJ2-7,CASSHQVSYEQYF,TGTGCCAGCAGTCATCAGGTGTCCTACGAGCAGTACTTC
-,TRBV29-1,-,TRBJ2-7,CSVLRGRTYEQYF,TGCAGCGTCCTTCGGGGGAGAACCTACGAGCAGTACTTC
TRBD1,TRBV19,-,TRBJ1-2,CASSTARDRGIKGGYTF,TGTGCCAGTAGTACCGCCCGGGACAGGGGAATAAAGGGTGGCTACACCTTC
TRBD1,TRBV27,-,TRBJ1-5,CASSLDRERQPQHF,TGTGCCAGCAGCCTGGACAGGGAACGGCAGCCCCAGCATTTT
-,TRBV28,-,TRBJ1-3,CASRERQHLGSGNTIYF,TGTGCCAGCAGGGAGAGACAGCATCTCGGATCTGGAAACACCATATATTTT
TRBD2,TRBV7-3,-,TRBJ2-4,CASSLSGGSKNIQYF,TGTGCCAGCAGCTTATCCGGGGGGTCCAAAAACATTCAGTACTTC
-,TRBV19,-,TRBJ1-2,CASSPQGLANYGYTF,TGTGCCAGTAGCCCCCAAGGACTAGCTAACTATGGCTACACCTTC
-,TRBV23-1,-,TRBJ1-5,CASVRDNQPQHF,TGCGCCAGCGTCCGCGACAATCAGCCCCAGCATTTT
TRBD1,TRBV29-1,-,TRBJ2-1,CSGSRDRARNEQFF,TGCAGCGGGAGCCGGGACAGGGCACGAAATGAGCAGTTCTTC
TRBD1,TRBV4-2,-,TRBJ2-3,CASSQVFQQGAPDTQYF,TGTGCCAGCAGCCAAGTATTTCAACAGGGGGCGCCAGATACGCAGTATTTT
-,TRBV10-3,-,TRBJ1-6,CAINQGGHNSPLHF,TGTGCCATCAACCAGGGTGGACATAATTCACCCCTCCACTTT
TRBD1,TRBV19,-,TRBJ2-2,CASSPLTGAGELFF,TGTGCCAGTAGCCCTTTGACAGGGGCCGGGGAGCTGTTTTTT
-,TRBV7-8,-,TRBJ2-5,CASSFRTQGETQYF,TGTGCCAGCAGCTTTCGGACCCAGGGGGAGACCCAGTACTTC
-,TRBV6-6,-,TRBJ1-4,CASSSLPESNEKLFF,TGTGCCAGCAGTTCCCTCCCGGAGTCTAATGAAAAACTGTTTTTT
-,TRBV27,-,TRBJ1-4,CASRQLPNGEKLFF,TGTGCCAGCAGACAGCTGCCAAATGGTGAAAAACTGTTTTTT
TRBD2,TRBV6-5,-,TRBJ2-3,CASREHSGGSDTQYF,TGTGCCAGCAGAGAGCATAGCGGGGGCTCAGATACGCAGTATTTT
-,TRBV28,-,TRBJ1-4,CASSLRQGNEKLFF,TGTGCCAGCAGTTTAAGGCAGGGTAATGAAAAACTGTTTTTT
-,TRBV6-1,-,TRBJ1-5,CASSTLLSNQPQHF,TGTGCCAGCAGTACTCTACTTAGCAATCAGCCCCAGCATTTT
-,TRBV14,-,TRBJ1-5,CASSQGGRAGIQPQHF,TGTGCCAGCAGCCAAGGAGGTAGGGCGGGGATTCAGCCCCAGCATTTT
-,TRBV5-6,-,TRBJ1-5,CASSFLGEGNQPQHF,TGTGCCAGCAGCTTTTTAGGGGAGGGCAATCAGCCCCAGCATTTT
TRBD1,TRBV19,once,TRBJ2-7,CASSTTGTARYEQYF,TGTGCCAGTAGTACGACCGGGACAGCGAGATACGAGCAGTACTTC
TRBD1,TRBV19,-,TRBJ1-5,CASSIGDRAAQPQHF,TGTGCCAGTAGTATAGGTGACAGGGCGGCTCAGCCCCAGCATTTT
-,TRBV5-1,-,TRBJ2-7,CASSFSPAYEQYF,TGCGCCAGCAGCTTTTCCCCGGCCTACGAGCAGTACTTC
TRBD2,TRBV7-2,-,TRBJ2-1,CASSSPLFGGGGNEQFF,TGTGCCAGCAGCTCGCCTTTATTTGGGGGGGGAGGCAATGAGCAGTTCTTC
-,TRBV2,-,TRBJ1-2,CASTDVTTTGFF,TGTGCCAGCACTGACGTGACTACGACGGGATTTTTC
-,TRBV21-1,-,TRBJ1-3,CASSKVGQLSGNTIYF,TGTGCCAGCAGCAAAGTTGGACAGCTCTCTGGAAACACCATATATTTT
-,TRBV7-6,-,TRBJ1-1,CATGGFVGVALDTEAFF,TGTGCCACCGGGGGATTTGTGGGGGTAGCGCTTGACACTGAAGCTTTCTTT
-,TRBV9,-,TRBJ2-1,CASSATYNEQFF,TGTGCCAGCAGCGCAACCTACAATGAGCAGTTCTTC
TRBD2,TRBV5-4,-,TRBJ2-1,CASSQRGADNEQFF,TGTGCCAGCAGCCAGCGGGGGGCGGACAATGAGCAGTTCTTC
-,TRBV11-1,-,TRBJ2-3,CASSHGQRRSDTQYF,TGTGCCAGCAGCCACGGACAGAGGAGATCGGATACGCAGTATTTT
TRBD1,TRBV5-1,-,TRBJ1-2,CASSLGQGVYGYTF,TGCGCCAGCAGCTTGGGACAGGGGGTCTATGGCTACACCTTC
-,TRBV7-6,-,TRBJ2-2,CASSLFDTENTGELFF,TGTGCCAGCAGCTTGTTTGACACTGAGAACACCGGGGAGCTGTTTTTT
-,TRBV27,once,TRBJ1-1,CASSLEAGVRTEAFF,TGTGCCAGCAGTCTAGAGGCAGGGGTAAGGACTGAAGCTTTCTTT
TRBD2,TRBV10-1,-,TRBJ2-2,CASSPDSGGVGELFF,TGCGCCAGCAGCCCCGATAGCGGGGGGGTCGGGGAGCTGTTTTTT
TRBD1,TRBV29-1,-,TRBJ2-7,CSVGFGTGYEQYF,TGCAGCGTTGGTTTCGGGACAGGCTACGAGCAGTACTTC
TRBD1,TRBV27,-,TRBJ2-2,CASRLRDRESGELFF,TGTGCCAGCAGACTACGGGACAGGGAGTCCGGGGAGCTGTTTTTT
-,TRBV6-5,few,TRBJ1-4,CASSGETGIGEKLFF,TGTGCCAGCAGCGGTGAGACGGGGATTGGTGAAAAACTGTTTTTT
-,TRBV6-5,-,TRBJ1-2,CATHPGTSADGYTF,TGTGCCACCCACCCCGGGACATCCGCGGATGGCTACACCTTC
-,TRBV2,-,TRBJ2-4,CASSEGLTPTF,TGTGCCAGCAGTGAGGGACTTACCCCTACCTTC
TRBD2,TRBV27,-,TRBJ2-7,CASSERGLNYEQYF,TGTGCCAGCAGTGAGCGGGGGCTTAACTACGAGCAGTACTTC
-,TRBV30,-,TRBJ1-5,CAWSVGVFQPQHF,TGTGCCTGGAGTGTAGGGGTATTTCAGCCCCAGCATTTT
TRBD2,TRBV6-1,-,TRBJ2-2,CASSGAGTINTGELFF,TGTGCCAGCAGTGGAGCCGGGACTATAAACACCGGGGAGCTGTTTTTT
TRBD1,TRBV19,-,TRBJ2-7,CASSKMPGTGTYEQYF,TGTGCCAGTAGTAAAATGCCCGGGACAGGGACCTACGAGCAGTACTTC
-,TRBV7-9,-,TRBJ1-3,CASSPTNRDSGNTIYF,TGTGCCAGCAGTCCCACTAACAGGGACTCTGGAAACACCATATATTTT
TRBD1,TRBV9,-,TRBJ2-3,CASSPGTGVSTDTQYF,TGTGCCAGCAGCCCGGGGACAGGGGTTAGCACAGATACGCAGTATTTT
-,TRBV12-5,-,TRBJ2-5,CASGLAGQETQYF,TGTGCTAGTGGTTTGGCAGGGCAAGAGACCCAGTACTTC
TRBD2,TRBV5-6,-,TRBJ2-7,CASLAGNSYEQYF,TGTGCCAGCCTAGCGGGGAACTCCTACGAGCAGTACTTC
-,TRBV4-2,-,TRBJ1-4,CASSQARGEKLFF,TGTGCCAGCAGCCAGGCCCGGGGGGAAAAACTGTTTTTT
-,TRBV5-1,-,TRBJ2-3,CASSSPPLGGPPDTQYF,TGCGCCAGCAGCTCACCTCCCCTAGGAGGGCCCCCGGATACGCAGTATTTT
-,TRBV11-2,-,TRBJ1-1,CASSLTGVWDTEAFF,TGTGCCAGCAGCTTAACCGGGGTTTGGGACACTGAAGCTTTCTTT
-,TRBV6-6,medium-sized,TRBJ1-3,CASSYSRDSGNTIYF,TGTGCCAGCAGTTACTCCCGGGATTCTGGAAACACCATATATTTT